The table lists the clone carrying this T cell receptor beta chain with many counts. Its antigen is currently unknown. The data stem from a study of CD8+CD57+ T cells in acquired aplastic anemia. Both TCR beta VDJ combination and CDR3 sequence profiling were carried out. Genomic DNA was the template for this profiling. One entry per CDR3 protein, called by TCRdb with MiXCR from the reads. Among about 110,000 distinct CDR3 sequences listed, approximately 48% were seen once. Study-level points and caveats: Both patients and controls carried the same twenty-nine CD8+ CDR3 sequences.

CDR3 length equals 13 residues. V dropped 4 bases and J dropped 3 bases, with 10 bases sitting between them. The germline V gene has CDR1 MNHEY and CDR2 SMNVEV (reference sequence). The V call is TRBV27, the J call TRBJ2-7; D may be TRBD1 (6 bases). This TCR was sampled from a human donor in good health, serving as a control. The sample comprised sorted CD4+, CD8+, or CD8+CD57+ T cells (not recorded which) from PBMCs. CDR3 region: CASSSGVNYEQYF. For the CDR3, the DNA is TGTGCCAGCAGTTCAGGGGTGAACTACGAGCAGTACTTC.